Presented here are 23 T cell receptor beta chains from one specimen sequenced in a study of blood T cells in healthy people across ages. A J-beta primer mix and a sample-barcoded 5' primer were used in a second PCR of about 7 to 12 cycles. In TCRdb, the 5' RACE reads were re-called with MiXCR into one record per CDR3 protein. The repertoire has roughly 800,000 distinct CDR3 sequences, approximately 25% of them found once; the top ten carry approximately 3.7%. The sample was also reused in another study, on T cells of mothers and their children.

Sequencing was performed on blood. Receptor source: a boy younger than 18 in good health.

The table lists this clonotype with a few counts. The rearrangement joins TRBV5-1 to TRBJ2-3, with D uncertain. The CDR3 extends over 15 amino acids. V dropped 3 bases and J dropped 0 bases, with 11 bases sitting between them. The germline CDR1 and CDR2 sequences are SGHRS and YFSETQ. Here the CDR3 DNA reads TGCGCCAGCAGCTACGGCAGTTCTAGCACAGATACGCAGTATTTT. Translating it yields CASSYGSSSTDTQYF.

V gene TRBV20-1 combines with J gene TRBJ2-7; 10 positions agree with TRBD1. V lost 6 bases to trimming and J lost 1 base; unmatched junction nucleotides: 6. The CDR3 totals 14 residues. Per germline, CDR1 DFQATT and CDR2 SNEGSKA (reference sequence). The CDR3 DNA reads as TGCAGTGCCACGGGACAGGGGACATCCTACGAGCAGTACTTC. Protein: CSATGQGTSYEQYF.

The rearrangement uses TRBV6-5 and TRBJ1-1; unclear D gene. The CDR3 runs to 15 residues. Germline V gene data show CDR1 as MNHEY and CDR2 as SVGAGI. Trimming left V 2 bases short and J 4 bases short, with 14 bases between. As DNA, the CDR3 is TGTGCCAGCAGTTACCCAAACCCCGGTGGCACTGAAGCTTTCTTT. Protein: CASSYPNPGGTEAFF.

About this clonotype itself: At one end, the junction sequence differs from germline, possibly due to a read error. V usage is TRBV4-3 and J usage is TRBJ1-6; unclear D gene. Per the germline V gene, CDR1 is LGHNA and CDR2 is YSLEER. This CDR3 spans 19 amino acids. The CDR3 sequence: CASSQDWSDHAMGNSPLYF. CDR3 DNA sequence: TGCGCCAGCAGCCAAGATTGGTCCGACCATGCCATGGGGAATTCACCCCTCTACTTT.

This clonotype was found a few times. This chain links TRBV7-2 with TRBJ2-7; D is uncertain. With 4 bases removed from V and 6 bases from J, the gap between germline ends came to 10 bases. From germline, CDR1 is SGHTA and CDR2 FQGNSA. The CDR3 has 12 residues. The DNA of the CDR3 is TGTGCCAGCAGCTCTGATCTCCCCGAGCAGTACTTC. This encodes CASSSDLPEQYF.

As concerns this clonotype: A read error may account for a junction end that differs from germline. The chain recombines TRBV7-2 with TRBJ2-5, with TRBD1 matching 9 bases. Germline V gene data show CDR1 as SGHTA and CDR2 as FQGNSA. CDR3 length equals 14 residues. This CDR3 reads CAGSLQGAVYVQYF. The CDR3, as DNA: TGTGCCGGCAGCCTACAGGGGGCGGTATACGTGCAGTACTTC.

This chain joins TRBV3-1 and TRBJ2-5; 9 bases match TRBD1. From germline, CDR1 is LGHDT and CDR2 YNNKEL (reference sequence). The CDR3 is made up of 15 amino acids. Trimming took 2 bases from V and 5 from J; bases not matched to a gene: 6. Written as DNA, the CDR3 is TGTGCCAGCAGCCAAATAACAGGGGGCCGGGAGACCCAGTACTTC. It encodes CASSQITGGRETQYF.

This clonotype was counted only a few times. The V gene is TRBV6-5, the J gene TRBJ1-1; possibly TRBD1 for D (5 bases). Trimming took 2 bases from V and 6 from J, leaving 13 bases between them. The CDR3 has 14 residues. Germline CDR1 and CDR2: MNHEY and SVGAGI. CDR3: CASSYGKGTAEAFF. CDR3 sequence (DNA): TGTGCCAGCAGTTACGGGAAGGGGACGGCTGAAGCTTTCTTT.

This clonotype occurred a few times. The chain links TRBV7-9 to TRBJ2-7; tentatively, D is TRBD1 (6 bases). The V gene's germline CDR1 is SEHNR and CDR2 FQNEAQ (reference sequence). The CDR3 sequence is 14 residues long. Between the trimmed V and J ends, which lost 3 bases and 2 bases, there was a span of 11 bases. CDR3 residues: CASSFPGQAYEQYF. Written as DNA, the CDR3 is TGTGCCAGCAGCTTCCCGGGACAAGCCTACGAGCAGTACTTC.

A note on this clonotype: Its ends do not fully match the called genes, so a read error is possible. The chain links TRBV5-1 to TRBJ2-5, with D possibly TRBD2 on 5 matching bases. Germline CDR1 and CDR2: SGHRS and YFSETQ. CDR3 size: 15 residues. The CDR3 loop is CASSLERPAGETLYF. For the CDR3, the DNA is TGCGCCAGCAGCTTGGAACGACCCGCCGGGGAGACCCTGTACTTC.

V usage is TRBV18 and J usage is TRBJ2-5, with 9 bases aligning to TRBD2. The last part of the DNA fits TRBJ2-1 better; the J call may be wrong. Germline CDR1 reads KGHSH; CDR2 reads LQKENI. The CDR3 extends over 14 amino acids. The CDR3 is CASSPLAGDDEQFF. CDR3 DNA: TGTGCCAGCTCACCACTAGCGGGAGACGATGAGCAGTTCTTC.

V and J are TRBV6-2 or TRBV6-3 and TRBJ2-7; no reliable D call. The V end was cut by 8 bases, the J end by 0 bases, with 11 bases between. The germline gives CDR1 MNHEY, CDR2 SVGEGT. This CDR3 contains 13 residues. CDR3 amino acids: CASQSRPSYEQYF. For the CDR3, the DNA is TGTGCCAGCCAATCAAGGCCCTCCTACGAGCAGTACTTC.

The CDR3 DNA reads TGTGCCAGCCAGTACAGCTCCTACAATGAGCAGTTCTTC. It is translated as CASQYSSYNEQFF. The chain combines TRBV12-3 or TRBV12-4 with TRBJ2-1; D is unclear. This CDR3 has 13 amino acids. The V gene lost 8 bases and the J gene lost 0 bases, with 8 bases spanning the gap.

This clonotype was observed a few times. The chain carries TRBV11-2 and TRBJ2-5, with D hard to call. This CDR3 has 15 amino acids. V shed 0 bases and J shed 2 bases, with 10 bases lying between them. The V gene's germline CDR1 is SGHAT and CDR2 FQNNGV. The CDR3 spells CASSLDDWAQETQYF. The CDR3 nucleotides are TGTGCCAGCAGCTTAGATGACTGGGCTCAAGAGACCCAGTACTTC.

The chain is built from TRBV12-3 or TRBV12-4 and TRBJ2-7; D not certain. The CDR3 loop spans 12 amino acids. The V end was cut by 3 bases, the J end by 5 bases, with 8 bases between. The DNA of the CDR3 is TGTGCCAGCAGTTTCCTTCTGGACGAGCAGTACTTC. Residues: CASSFLLDEQYF.

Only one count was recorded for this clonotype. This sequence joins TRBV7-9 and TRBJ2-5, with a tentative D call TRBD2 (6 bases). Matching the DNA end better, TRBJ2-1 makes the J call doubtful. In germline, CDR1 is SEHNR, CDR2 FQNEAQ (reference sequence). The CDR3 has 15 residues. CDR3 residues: CASSYTGVLYNEQFF. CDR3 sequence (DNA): TGTGCCAGCAGCTACACGGGGGTCCTTTACAATGAGCAGTTCTTC.

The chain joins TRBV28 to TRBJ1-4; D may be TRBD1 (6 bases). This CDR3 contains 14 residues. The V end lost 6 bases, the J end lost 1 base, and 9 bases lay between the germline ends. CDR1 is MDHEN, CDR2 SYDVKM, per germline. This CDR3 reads CASRPGQTNEKLFF. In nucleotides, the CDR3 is TGTGCCAGCAGACCGGGACAAACTAATGAAAAACTGTTTTTT.

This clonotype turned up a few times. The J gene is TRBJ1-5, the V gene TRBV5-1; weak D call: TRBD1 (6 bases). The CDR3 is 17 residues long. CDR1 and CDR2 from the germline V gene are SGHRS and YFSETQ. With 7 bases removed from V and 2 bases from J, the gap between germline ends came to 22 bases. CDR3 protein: CASSLRDTGPGNQPQHF. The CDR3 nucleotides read TGCGCCAGCTCCTTACGGGACACCGGTCCCGGCAATCAGCCCCAGCATTTT.

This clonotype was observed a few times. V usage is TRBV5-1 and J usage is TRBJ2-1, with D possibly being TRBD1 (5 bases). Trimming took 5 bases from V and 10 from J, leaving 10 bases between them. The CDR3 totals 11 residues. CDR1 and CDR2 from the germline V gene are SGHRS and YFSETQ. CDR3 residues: CASRAQGEQFF. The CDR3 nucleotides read TGCGCCAGCAGGGCCCAGGGAGAGCAGTTCTTC. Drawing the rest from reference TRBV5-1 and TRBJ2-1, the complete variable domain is KAGVTQTPRYLIKTRGQQVTLSCSPISGHRSVSWYQQTPGQGLQFLFEYFSETQRNKGNFPGRFSGRQFSNSRSEMNVSTLELGDSALYLCASRAQGEQFFGPGTRLTVL.

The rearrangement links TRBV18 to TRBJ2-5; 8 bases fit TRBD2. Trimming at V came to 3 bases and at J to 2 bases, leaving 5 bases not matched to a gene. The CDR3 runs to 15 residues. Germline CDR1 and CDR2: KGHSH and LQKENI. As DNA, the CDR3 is TGTGCCAGCTCACCGGGACTAGGACCTCAAGAGACCCAGTACTTC. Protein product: CASSPGLGPQETQYF.

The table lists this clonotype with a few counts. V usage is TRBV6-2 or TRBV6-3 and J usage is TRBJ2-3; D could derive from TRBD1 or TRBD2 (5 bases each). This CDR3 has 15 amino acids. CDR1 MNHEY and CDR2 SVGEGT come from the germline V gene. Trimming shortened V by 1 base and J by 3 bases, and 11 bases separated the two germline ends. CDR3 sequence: CASSYWGKWTDTQYF. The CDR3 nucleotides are TGTGCCAGCAGTTACTGGGGGAAGTGGACAGATACGCAGTATTTT.

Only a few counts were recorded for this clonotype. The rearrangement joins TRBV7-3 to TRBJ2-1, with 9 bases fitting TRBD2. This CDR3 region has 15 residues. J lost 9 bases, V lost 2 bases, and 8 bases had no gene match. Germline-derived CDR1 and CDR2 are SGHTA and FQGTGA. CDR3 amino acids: CASSLFASGDSEQFF. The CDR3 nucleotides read TGTGCCAGCAGCTTATTTGCTAGCGGGGATAGTGAGCAGTTCTTC.

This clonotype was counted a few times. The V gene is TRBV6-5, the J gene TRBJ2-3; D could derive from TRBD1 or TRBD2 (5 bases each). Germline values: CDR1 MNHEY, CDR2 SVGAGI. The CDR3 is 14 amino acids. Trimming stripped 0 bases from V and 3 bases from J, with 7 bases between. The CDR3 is CASSYSGVTDTQYF. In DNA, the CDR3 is TGTGCCAGCAGTTACTCGGGGGTAACAGATACGCAGTATTTT.